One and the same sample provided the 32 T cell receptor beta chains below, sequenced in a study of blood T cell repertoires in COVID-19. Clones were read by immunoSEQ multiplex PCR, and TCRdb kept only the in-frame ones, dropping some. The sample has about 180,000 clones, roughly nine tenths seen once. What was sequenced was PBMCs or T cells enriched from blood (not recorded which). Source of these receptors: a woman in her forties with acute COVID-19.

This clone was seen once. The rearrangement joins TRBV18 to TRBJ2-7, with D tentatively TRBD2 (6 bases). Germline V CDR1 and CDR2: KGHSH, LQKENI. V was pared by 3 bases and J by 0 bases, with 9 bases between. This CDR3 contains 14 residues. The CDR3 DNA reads TGTGCCAGCTCACCCGGGGACTTCTCCTACGAGCAGTACTTC. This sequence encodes CASSPGDFSYEQYF.

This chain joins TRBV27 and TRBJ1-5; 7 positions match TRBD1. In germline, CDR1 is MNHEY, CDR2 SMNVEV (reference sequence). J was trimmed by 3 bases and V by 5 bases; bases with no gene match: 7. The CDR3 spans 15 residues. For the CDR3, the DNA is TGTGCCAGCAGTCTCGGGACAGAAGACAATCAGCCCCAGCATTTT. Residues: CASSLGTEDNQPQHF.

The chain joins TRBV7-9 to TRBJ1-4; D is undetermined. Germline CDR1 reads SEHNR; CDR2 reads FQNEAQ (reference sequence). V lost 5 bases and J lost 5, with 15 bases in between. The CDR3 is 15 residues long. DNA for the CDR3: TGTGCCAGCAGCGACGTCAATTTCGGGAATGAAAAACTGTTTTTT. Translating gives CASSDVNFGNEKLFF.

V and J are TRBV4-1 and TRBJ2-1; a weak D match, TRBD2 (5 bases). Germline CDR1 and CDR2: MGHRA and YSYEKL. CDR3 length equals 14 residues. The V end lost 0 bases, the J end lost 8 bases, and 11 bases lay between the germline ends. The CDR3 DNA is TGCGCCAGCAGCCAAGATCGTCTAGCTGATGAGCAGTTCTTC. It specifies CASSQDRLADEQFF.

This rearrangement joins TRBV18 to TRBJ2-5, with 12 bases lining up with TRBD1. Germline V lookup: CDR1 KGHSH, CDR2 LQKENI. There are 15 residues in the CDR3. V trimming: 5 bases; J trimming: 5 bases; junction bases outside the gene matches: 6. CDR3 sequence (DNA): TGTGCCAGCTCATACCGGGACAGGGGGCCCGAGACCCAGTACTTC. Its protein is CASSYRDRGPETQYF.

This CDR3 reads CASSLDSNSPSTDTQYF. DNA for the CDR3: TGTGCCAGTAGTCTGGACAGCAACAGTCCTAGCACAGATACGCAGTATTTT. The chain carries TRBV19 and TRBJ2-3; possibly TRBD1 for D (6 bases). The CDR3 length is 17 residues. The germline V and J ends were trimmed by 5 bases and 0 bases, with 18 bases remaining between them. Looked up from germline, CDR1 is LNHDA and CDR2 is SQIVND (reference sequence).

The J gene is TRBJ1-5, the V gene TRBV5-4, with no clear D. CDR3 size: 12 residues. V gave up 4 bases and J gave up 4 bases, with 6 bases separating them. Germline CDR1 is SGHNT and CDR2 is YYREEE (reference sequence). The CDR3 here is CASSLPNQPQHF. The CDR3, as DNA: TGTGCCAGCAGCCTACCTAATCAGCCCCAGCATTTT.

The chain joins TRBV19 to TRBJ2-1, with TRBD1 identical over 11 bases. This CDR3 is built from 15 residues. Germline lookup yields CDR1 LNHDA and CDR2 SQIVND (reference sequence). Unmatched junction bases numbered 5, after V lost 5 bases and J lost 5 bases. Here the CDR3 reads CASSADRGPNNEQFF. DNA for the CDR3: TGTGCCAGTAGTGCGGACAGGGGGCCAAACAATGAGCAGTTCTTC.

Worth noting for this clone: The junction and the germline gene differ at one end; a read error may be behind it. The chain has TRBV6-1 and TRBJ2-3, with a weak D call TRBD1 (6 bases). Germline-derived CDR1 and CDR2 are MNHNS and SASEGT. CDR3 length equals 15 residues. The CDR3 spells CASTEQGEGTDTQYF. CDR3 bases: TGTGCCAGCACTGAACAGGGTGAGGGCACAGATACGCAGTATTTT.

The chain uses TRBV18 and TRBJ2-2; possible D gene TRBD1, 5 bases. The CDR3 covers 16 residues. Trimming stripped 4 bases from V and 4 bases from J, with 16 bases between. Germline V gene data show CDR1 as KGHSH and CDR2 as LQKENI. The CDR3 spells CASSRPFGAGTGELFF. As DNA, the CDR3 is TGTGCCAGCTCACGCCCGTTTGGGGCAGGCACCGGGGAGCTGTTTTTT.

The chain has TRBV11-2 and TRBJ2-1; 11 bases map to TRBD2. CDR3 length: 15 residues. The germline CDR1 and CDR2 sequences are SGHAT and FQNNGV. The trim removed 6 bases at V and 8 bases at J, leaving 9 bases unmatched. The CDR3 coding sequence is TGTGCCAGCAGAAAAAATAGCGGGAGGGCCCATGAGCAGTTCTTC. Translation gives CASRKNSGRAHEQFF.

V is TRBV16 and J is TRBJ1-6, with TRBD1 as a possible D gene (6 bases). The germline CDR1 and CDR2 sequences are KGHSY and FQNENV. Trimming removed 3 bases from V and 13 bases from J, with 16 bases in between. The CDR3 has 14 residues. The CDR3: CASSQRTDSDPLHF. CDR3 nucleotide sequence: TGTGCCAGCAGCCAGCGGACAGATTCGGACCCCCTCCACTTT.

In DNA, the CDR3 is TGTGCCAGCTCACCAGTCCTAGCGGGAGGCTACGAGCAGTACTTC. It is translated as CASSPVLAGGYEQYF. The chain has TRBV18 and TRBJ2-7, with TRBD2 matching over 11 bases. Per germline, CDR1 KGHSH and CDR2 LQKENI. CDR3 size: 15 residues. The junction had 3 bases not matched to a gene; V was cut back by 2 bases and J by 3 bases. The full variable domain, completed using reference TRBV18 and TRBJ2-7, is NAGVMQNPRHLVRRRGQEARLRCSPMKGHSHVYWYRQLPEEGLKFMVYLQKENIIDESGMPKERFSAEFPKEGPSILRIQQVVRGDSAAYFCASSPVLAGGYEQYFGPGTRLTVT.

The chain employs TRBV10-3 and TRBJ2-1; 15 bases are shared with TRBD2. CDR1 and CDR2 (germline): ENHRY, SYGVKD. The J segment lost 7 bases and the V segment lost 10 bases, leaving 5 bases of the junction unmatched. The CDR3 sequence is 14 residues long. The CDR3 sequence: CATGLAGGENEQFF. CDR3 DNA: TGTGCCACAGGACTAGCGGGGGGGGAGAATGAGCAGTTCTTC.

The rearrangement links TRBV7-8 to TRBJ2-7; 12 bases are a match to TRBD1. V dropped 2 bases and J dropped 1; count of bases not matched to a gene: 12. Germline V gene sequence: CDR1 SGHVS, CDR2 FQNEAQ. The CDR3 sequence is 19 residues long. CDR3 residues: CASSLPGQGASTGSYEQYF. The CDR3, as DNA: TGTGCCAGCAGCTTACCGGGACAGGGGGCTTCCACGGGATCCTACGAGCAGTACTTC. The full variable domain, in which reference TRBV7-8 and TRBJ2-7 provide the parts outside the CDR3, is GAGVSQSPRYKVAKRGQDVALRCDPISGHVSLFWYQQALGQGPEFLTYFQNEAQLDKSGLPSDRFFAERPEGSVSTLKIQRTQQEDSAVYLCASSLPGQGASTGSYEQYFGPGTRLTVT.

The CDR3: CASSSGQINEKLFF. In DNA, the CDR3 is TGTGCCAGCAGCTCGGGACAGATAAATGAAAAACTGTTTTTT. The chain uses TRBV25-1 and TRBJ1-4; 7 bases map to TRBD1. The CDR3 runs to 14 residues. J gave up 5 bases and V 6 bases, and 6 bases lay outside the gene matches. From germline, CDR1 is MGHDK and CDR2 SYGVNS. The full variable domain, completed using reference TRBV25-1 and TRBJ1-4, is EADIYQTPRYLVIGTGKKITLECSQTMGHDKMYWYQQDPGMELHLIHYSYGVNSTEKGDLSSESTVSRIRTEHFPLTLESARPSHTSQYLCASSSGQINEKLFFGSGTQLSVL.

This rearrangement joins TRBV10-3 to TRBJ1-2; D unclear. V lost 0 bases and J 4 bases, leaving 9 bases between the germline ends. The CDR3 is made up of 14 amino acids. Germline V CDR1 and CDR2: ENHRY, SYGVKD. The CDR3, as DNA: TGTGCCATCAGTGAGTCACGCCAGGCCTATGGCTACACCTTC. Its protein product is CAISESRQAYGYTF.

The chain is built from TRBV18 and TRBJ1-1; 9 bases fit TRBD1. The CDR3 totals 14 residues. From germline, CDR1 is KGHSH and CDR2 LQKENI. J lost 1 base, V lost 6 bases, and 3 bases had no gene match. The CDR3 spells CASSLGQGNTEAFF. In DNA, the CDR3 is TGTGCCAGCTCCCTGGGACAGGGGAACACTGAAGCTTTCTTT.

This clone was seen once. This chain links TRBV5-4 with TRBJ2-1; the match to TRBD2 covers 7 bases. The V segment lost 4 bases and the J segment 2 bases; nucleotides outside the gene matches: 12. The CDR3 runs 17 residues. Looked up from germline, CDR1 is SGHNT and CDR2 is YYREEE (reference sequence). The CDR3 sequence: CASSPPGRRGTYNEQFF. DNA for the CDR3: TGTGCCAGCAGCCCCCCAGGGAGGCGGGGGACCTACAATGAGCAGTTCTTC.

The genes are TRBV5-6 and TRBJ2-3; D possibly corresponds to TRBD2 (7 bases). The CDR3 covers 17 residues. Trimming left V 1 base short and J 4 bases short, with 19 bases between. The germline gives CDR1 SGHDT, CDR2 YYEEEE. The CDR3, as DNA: TGTGCCAGCAGCTTGTACGGGGGGCCGGATAGACCAGATACGCAGTATTTT. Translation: CASSLYGGPDRPDTQYF.

The CDR3 loop reads CASSLAYRGLEGYTF. CDR3 nucleotide sequence: TGCGCCAGCAGCTTGGCCTACAGGGGGCTCGAGGGCTACACCTTC. J is TRBJ1-2 and V is TRBV5-1, with TRBD1 matching 9 bases. Germline CDR1 is SGHRS and CDR2 is YFSETQ. The J segment lost 8 bases and the V segment lost 0 bases, leaving 8 bases of the junction unmatched. The CDR3 covers 15 residues. Looking up the rest from reference TRBV5-1 and TRBJ1-2 gives the full variable domain: KAGVTQTPRYLIKTRGQQVTLSCSPISGHRSVSWYQQTPGQGLQFLFEYFSETQRNKGNFPGRFSGRQFSNSRSEMNVSTLELGDSALYLCASSLAYRGLEGYTFGSGTRLTVV.

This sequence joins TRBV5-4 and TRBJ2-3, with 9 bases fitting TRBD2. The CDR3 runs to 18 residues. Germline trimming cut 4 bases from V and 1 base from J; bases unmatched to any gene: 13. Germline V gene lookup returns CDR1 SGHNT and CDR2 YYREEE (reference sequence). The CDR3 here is CASSPPGLATSRTDTQYF. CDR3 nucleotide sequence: TGTGCCAGCAGCCCTCCGGGACTAGCCACCTCACGCACAGATACGCAGTATTTT.

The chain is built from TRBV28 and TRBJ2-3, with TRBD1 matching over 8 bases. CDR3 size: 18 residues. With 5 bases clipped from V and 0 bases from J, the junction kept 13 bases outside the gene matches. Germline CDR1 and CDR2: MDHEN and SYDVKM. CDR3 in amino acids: CASSTNRDRLTSTDTQYF. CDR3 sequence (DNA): TGTGCCAGCAGTACAAACCGGGACAGGTTGACTAGCACAGATACGCAGTATTTT.

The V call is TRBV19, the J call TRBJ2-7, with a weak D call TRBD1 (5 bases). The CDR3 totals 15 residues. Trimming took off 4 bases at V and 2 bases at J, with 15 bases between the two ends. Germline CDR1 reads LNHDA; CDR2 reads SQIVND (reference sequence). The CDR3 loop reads CASSRTTGPTYEQYF. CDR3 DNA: TGTGCCAGTAGTAGGACAACCGGCCCAACCTACGAGCAGTACTTC.

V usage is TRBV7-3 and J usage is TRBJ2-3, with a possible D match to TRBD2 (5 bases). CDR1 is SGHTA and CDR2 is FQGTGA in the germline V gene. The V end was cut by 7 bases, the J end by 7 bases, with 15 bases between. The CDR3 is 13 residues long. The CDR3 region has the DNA TGTGCCAGCACCGGGGTAGGCTTAAATACGCAGTATTTT. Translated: CASTGVGLNTQYF.

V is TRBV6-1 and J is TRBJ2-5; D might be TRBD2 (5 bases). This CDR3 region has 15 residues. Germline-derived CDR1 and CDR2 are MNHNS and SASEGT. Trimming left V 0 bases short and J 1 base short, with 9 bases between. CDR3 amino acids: CASSEAPGGQETQYF. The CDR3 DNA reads TGTGCCAGCAGTGAAGCGCCAGGAGGCCAAGAGACCCAGTACTTC.

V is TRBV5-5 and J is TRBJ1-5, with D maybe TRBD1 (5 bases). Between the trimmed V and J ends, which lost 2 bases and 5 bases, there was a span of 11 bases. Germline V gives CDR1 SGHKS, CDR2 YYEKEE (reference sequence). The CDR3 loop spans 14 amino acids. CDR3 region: CASSLVREDQPQHF. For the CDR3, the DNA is TGTGCCAGCAGCTTAGTCAGGGAGGATCAGCCCCAGCATTTT. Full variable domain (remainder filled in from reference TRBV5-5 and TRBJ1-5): DAGVTQSPTHLIKTRGQQVTLRCSPISGHKSVSWYQQVLGQGPQFIFQYYEKEERGRGNFPDRFSARQFPNYSSELNVNALLLGDSALYLCASSLVREDQPQHFGDGTRLSIL.

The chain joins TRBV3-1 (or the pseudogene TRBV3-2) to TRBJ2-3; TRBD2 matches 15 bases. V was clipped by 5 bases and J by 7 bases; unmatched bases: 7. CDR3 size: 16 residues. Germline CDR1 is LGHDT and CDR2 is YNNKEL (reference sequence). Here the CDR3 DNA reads TGTGCCAGCAGCAAACGGACTAGCGGGGGGGATCATACGCAGTATTTT. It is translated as CASSKRTSGGDHTQYF.

The CDR3 reads CASSVEGRGNIQYF. The CDR3 region has the DNA TGTGCCAGCAGCGTAGAGGGCAGGGGAAACATTCAGTACTTC. The chain is built from TRBV9 and TRBJ2-4, with D perhaps TRBD1 (6 bases). The CDR3 contains 14 residues. Looked up from germline, CDR1 is SGDLS and CDR2 is YYNGEE. V was trimmed by 0 bases and J by 6 bases, leaving 10 bases between them.

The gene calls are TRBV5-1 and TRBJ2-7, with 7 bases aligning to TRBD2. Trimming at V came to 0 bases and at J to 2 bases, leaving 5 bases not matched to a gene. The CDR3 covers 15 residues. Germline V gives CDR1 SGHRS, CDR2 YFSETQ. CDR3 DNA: TGCGCCAGCAGCTTGGCTAGCGGTACCCCCTACGAGCAGTACTTC. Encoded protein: CASSLASGTPYEQYF. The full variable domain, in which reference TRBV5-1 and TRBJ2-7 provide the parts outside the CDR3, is KAGVTQTPRYLIKTRGQQVTLSCSPISGHRSVSWYQQTPGQGLQFLFEYFSETQRNKGNFPGRFSGRQFSNSRSEMNVSTLELGDSALYLCASSLASGTPYEQYFGPGTRLTVT.

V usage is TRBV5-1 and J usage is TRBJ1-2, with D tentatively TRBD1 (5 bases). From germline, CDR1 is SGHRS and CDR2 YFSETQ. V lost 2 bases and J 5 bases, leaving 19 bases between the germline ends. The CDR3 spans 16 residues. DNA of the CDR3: TGCGCCAGCAGCTTCCGGGCAGGGAATCTTGAATATGGCTACACCTTC. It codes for CASSFRAGNLEYGYTF.

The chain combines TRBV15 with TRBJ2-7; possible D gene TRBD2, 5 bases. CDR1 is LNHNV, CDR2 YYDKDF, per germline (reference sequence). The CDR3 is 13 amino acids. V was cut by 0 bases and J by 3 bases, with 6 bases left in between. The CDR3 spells CATSRDRDYEQYF. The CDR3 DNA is TGTGCCACCAGCAGAGATCGGGACTACGAGCAGTACTTC.